What follows are 4 T cell receptor beta chains derived from one specimen sequenced in a study of blood T cell repertoires in COVID-19. Method: immunoSEQ multiplex PCR; TCRdb's copy keeps in-frame clones and lacks some. The repertoire holds a few hundred thousand clones, with 65% to 85% as singletons. Sequenced material: peripheral blood. The receptors were sampled from a woman in her thirties with COVID-19, enrolled during active disease.

The chain links TRBV28 to TRBJ2-5, with TRBD1 matching 9 bases. The germline gives CDR1 MDHEN, CDR2 SYDVKM. The trim removed 3 bases at V and 4 bases at J, leaving 6 bases unmatched. The CDR3 sequence is 15 residues long. The CDR3 nucleotides read TGTGCCAGCAGTTTTGGGACAGGGCCCCGAGAGACCCAGTACTTC. Protein sequence: CASSFGTGPRETQYF.

This chain links TRBV7-2 with TRBJ1-1, with a weak D call TRBD1 (5 bases). With 2 bases removed from V and 0 bases from J, the gap between germline ends came to 22 bases. The CDR3 spans 19 residues. CDR1 SGHTA and CDR2 FQGNSA come from the germline V gene. The CDR3 loop reads CASSLFAFGGAALNTEAFF. The CDR3 DNA reads TGTGCCAGCAGCTTATTCGCGTTCGGCGGGGCAGCCTTGAACACTGAAGCTTTCTTT.

This rearrangement joins TRBV7-6 to TRBJ2-7, with 12 bases fitting TRBD2. Germline V gene sequence: CDR1 SGHVS, CDR2 FNYEAQ. The CDR3 spans 15 residues. V trimming: 5 bases; J trimming: 5 bases; junction bases outside the gene matches: 7. CDR3 protein: CASSPRTSGAHEQYF. As DNA, the CDR3 is TGTGCCAGCAGCCCCCGGACTAGCGGGGCCCACGAGCAGTACTTC.

The CDR3 region has the DNA TGTGCCAGCGGCAGGGGGCGCAACTATGGCTACACCTTC. Amino acids: CASGRGRNYGYTF. The chain recombines TRBV6-5 with TRBJ1-2, with TRBD1 matching over 8 bases. J was trimmed by 2 bases and V by 8 bases; bases with no gene match: 4. The CDR3 totals 13 residues. The germline V gene encodes CDR1 MNHEY and CDR2 SVGAGI.